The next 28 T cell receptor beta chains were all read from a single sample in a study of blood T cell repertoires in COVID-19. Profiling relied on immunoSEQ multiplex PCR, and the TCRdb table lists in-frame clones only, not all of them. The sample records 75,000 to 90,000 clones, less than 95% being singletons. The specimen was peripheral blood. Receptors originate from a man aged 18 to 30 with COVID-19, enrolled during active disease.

The CDR3: CASSFSGLSSYNEQFF. CDR3 nucleotide sequence: TGCGCCAGCAGCTTTTCGGGACTTAGCTCCTACAATGAGCAGTTCTTC. J is TRBJ2-1 and V is TRBV5-1; perhaps TRBD2 as D (6 bases). This CDR3 spans 16 amino acids. The V gene lost 2 bases and the J gene lost 0 bases, with 12 bases spanning the gap. The germline V gene encodes CDR1 SGHRS and CDR2 YFSETQ.

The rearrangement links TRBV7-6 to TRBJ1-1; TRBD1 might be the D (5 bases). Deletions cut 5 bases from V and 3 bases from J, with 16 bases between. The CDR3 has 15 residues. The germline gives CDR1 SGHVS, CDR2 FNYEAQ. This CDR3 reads CASSTSRFRDTEAFF. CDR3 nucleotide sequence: TGTGCCAGCAGCACCAGCCGATTCAGGGACACTGAAGCTTTCTTT.

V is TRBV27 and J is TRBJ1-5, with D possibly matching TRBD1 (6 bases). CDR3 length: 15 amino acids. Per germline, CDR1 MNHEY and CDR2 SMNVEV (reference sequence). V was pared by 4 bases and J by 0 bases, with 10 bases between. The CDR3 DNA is TGTGCCAGCAGTTCAGGGGCTTATAGCAATCAGCCCCAGCATTTT. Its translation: CASSSGAYSNQPQHF.

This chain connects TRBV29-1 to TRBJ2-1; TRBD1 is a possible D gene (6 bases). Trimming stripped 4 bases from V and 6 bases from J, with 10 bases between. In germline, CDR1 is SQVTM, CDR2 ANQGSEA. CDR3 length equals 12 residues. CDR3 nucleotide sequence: TGCAGCGTTGCTGACAGGCGCAATGAGCAGTTCTTC. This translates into CSVADRRNEQFF.

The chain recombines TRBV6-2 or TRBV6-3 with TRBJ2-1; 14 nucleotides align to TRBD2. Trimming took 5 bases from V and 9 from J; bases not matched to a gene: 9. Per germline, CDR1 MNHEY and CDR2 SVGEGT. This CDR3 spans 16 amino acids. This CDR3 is CASSRVPGLAGVEQFF. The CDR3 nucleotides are TGTGCCAGCAGTCGCGTCCCGGGACTAGCGGGAGTTGAGCAGTTCTTC.

The CDR3 DNA is TGTGCCAGCAAAACAAGTTATAATTCACCCCTCCACTTT. Residues: CASKTSYNSPLHF. V usage is TRBV2 and J usage is TRBJ1-6; D ambiguous. From germline, CDR1 is SNHLY and CDR2 FYNNEI. Trimming left V 7 bases short and J 4 bases short, with 8 bases between. The CDR3 length is 13 residues.

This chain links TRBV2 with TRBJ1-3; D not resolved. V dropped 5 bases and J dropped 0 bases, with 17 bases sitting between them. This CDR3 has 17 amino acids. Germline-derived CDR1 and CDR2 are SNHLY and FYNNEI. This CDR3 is CASSFDLTRSSGNTIYF. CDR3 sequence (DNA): TGTGCCAGCAGTTTCGACCTTACCCGGAGCTCTGGAAACACCATATATTTT.

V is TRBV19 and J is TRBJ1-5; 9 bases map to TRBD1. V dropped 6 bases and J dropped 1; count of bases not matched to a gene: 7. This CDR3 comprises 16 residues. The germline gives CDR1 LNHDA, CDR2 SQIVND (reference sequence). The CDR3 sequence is CASRPRGTGSNQPQHF. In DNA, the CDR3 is TGTGCCAGTAGGCCCAGGGGGACAGGGAGCAATCAGCCCCAGCATTTT. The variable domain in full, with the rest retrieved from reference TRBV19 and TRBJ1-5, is DGGITQSPKYLFRKEGQNVTLSCEQNLNHDAMYWYRQDPGQGLRLIYYSQIVNDFQKGDIAEGYSVSREKKESFPLTVTSAQKNPTAFYLCASRPRGTGSNQPQHFGDGTRLSIL.

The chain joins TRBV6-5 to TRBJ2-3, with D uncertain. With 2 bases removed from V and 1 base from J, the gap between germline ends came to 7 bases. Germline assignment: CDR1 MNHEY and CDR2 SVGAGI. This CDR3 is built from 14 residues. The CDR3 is CASSYIPGTDTQYF. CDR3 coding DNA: TGTGCCAGCAGTTACATCCCAGGCACAGATACGCAGTATTTT.

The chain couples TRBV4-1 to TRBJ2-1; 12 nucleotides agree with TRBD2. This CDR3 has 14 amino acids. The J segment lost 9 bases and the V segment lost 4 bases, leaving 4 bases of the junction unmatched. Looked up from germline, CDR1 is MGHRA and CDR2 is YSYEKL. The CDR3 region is CASSRTSGNTEQFF. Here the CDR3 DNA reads TGCGCCAGCAGCCGGACTAGCGGGAACACTGAGCAGTTCTTC.

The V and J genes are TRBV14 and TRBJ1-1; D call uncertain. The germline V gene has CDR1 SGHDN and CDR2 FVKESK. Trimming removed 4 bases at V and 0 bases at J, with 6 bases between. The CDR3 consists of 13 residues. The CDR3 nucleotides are TGTGCCAGCAGCCCCAGGATGAACACTGAAGCTTTCTTT. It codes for CASSPRMNTEAFF.

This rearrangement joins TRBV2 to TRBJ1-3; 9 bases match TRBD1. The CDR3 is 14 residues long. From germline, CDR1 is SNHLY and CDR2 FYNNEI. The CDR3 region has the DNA TGTGCTCACCTCGGACAGGGGACCGGAAACACCATATATTTT. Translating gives CAHLGQGTGNTIYF.

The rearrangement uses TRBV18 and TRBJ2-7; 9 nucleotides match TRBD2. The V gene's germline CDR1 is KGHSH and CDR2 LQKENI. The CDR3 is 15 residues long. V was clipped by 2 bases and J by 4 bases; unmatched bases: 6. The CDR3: CASSPMASGTYEQYF. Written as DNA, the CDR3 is TGTGCCAGCTCACCAATGGCTAGCGGGACTTACGAGCAGTACTTC. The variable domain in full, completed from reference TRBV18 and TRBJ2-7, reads NAGVMQNPRHLVRRRGQEARLRCSPMKGHSHVYWYRQLPEEGLKFMVYLQKENIIDESGMPKERFSAEFPKEGPSILRIQQVVRGDSAAYFCASSPMASGTYEQYFGPGTRLTVT.

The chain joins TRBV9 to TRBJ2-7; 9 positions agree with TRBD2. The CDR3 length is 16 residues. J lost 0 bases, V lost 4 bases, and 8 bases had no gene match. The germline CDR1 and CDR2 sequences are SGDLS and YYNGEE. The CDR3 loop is CASSPGGSGSSYEQYF. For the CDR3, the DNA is TGTGCCAGCAGCCCCGGGGGTAGCGGGAGCTCCTACGAGCAGTACTTC.

CDR3 loop: CASSQVSFSGNTIYF. The CDR3, as DNA: TGCGCCAGCAGCCAAGTCTCTTTTTCTGGAAACACCATATATTTT. The rearrangement uses TRBV4-3 and TRBJ1-3; no reliable D call. This CDR3 contains 15 residues. Between the trimmed V and J ends, which lost 1 base and 1 base, there was a span of 8 bases. Germline V gene data show CDR1 as LGHNA and CDR2 as YSLEER.

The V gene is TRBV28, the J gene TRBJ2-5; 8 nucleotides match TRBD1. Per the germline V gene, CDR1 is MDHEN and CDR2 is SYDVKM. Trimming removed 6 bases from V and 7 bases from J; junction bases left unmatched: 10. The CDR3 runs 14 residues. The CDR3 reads CASRSSGTGGTQYF. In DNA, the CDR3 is TGTGCCAGCAGATCCTCGGGGACAGGCGGGACCCAGTACTTC.

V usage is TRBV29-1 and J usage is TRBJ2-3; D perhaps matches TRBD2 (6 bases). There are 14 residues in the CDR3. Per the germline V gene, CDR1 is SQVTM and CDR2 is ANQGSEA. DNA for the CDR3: TGCAGTGCGGGGACTTTTAGGTTCGCAGATACGCAGTATTTT. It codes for CSAGTFRFADTQYF.

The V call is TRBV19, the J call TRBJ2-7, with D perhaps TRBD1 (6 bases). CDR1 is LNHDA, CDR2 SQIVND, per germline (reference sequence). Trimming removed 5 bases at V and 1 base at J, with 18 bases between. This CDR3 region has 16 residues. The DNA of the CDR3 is TGTGCCAGTAGTCCTTACATACAACAGGGATCCTACGAGCAGTACTTC. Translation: CASSPYIQQGSYEQYF. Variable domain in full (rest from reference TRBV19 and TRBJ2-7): DGGITQSPKYLFRKEGQNVTLSCEQNLNHDAMYWYRQDPGQGLRLIYYSQIVNDFQKGDIAEGYSVSREKKESFPLTVTSAQKNPTAFYLCASSPYIQQGSYEQYFGPGTRLTVT.

CDR3 region: CATRESVLVGELFF. DNA for the CDR3: TGTGCCACCAGGGAGTCGGTCCTTGTCGGGGAGCTGTTTTTT. The chain uses TRBV15 and TRBJ2-2, with no clear D. The germline V gene encodes CDR1 LNHNV and CDR2 YYDKDF (reference sequence). Trimming left V 6 bases short and J 7 bases short, with 15 bases between. The CDR3 consists of 14 residues.

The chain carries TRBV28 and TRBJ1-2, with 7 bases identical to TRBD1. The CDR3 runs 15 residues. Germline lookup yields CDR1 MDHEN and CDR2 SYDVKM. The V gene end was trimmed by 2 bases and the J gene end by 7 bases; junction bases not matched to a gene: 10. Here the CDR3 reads CASSLGSRDRRGYTF. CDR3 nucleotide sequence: TGTGCCAGCAGTTTAGGGAGCCGGGACAGACGTGGCTACACCTTC.

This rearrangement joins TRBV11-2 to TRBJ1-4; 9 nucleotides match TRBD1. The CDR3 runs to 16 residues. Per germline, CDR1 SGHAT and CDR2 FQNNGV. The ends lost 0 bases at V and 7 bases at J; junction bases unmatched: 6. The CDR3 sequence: CASSLEWTGDFEKLFF. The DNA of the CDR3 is TGTGCCAGCAGCTTAGAATGGACAGGGGATTTTGAAAAACTGTTTTTT.

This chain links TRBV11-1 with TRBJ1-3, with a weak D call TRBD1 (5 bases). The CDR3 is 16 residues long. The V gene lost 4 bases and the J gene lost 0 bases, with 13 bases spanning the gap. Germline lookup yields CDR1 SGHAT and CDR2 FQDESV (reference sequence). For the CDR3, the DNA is TGTGCCAGCAGCTCCGAGTCGGGGGACTCTGGAAACACCATATATTTT. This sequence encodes CASSSESGDSGNTIYF.

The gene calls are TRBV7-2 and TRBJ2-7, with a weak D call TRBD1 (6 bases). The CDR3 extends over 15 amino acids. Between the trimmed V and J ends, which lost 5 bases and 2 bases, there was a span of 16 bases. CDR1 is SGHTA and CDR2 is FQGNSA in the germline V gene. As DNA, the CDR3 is TGTGCCAGCAGCCCTGAACAGGGCCGTCCCTACGAGCAGTACTTC. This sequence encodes CASSPEQGRPYEQYF.

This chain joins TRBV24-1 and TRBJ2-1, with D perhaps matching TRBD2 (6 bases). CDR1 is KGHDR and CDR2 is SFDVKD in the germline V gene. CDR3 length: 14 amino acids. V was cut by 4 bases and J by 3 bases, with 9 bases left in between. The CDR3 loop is CATSETGLYNEQFF. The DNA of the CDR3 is TGTGCCACCAGTGAAACGGGACTCTACAATGAGCAGTTCTTC.

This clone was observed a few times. CDR3 nucleotides: TGCGCCAGCAGCCAAGAAATCAGTCCCCCCTACGAGCAGTACTTC. It codes for CASSQEISPPYEQYF. The V gene is TRBV4-3, the J gene TRBJ2-7; no clear D gene. V was pared by 0 bases and J by 2 bases, with 11 bases between. Germline V lookup: CDR1 LGHNA, CDR2 YSLEER. The CDR3 is 15 residues long.

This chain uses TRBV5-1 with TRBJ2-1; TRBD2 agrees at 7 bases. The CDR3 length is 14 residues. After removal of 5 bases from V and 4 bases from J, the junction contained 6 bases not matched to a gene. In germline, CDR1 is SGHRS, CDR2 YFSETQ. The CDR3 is CASRPAGPYNEQFF. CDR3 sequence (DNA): TGCGCCAGCAGGCCAGCGGGGCCTTACAATGAGCAGTTCTTC.

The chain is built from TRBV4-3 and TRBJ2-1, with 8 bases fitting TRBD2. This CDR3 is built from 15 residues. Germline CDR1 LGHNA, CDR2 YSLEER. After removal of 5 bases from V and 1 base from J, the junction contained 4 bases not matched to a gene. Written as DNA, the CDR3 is TGCGCCAGCAGCGGAAGCGGGAGTTCCTACAATGAGCAGTTCTTC. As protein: CASSGSGSSYNEQFF.

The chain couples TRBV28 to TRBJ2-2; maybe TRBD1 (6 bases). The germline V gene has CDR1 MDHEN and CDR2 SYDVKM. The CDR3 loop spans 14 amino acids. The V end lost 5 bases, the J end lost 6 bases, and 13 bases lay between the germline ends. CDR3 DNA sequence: TGTGCCAGCAGTCTCATACAGGGCGCCGGGGAGCTGTTTTTT. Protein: CASSLIQGAGELFF.